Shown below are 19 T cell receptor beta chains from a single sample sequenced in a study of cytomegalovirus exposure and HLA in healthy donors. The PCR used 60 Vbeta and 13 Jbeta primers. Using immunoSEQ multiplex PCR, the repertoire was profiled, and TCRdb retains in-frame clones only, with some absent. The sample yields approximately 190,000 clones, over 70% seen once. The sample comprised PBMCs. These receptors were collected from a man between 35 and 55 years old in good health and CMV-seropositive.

In nucleotides, the CDR3 is TGTGCCAGCAGTGCTGAGTACTATGGGACAGCTAAGAACACTGAAGCTTTCTTT. It translates to CASSAEYYGTAKNTEAFF. The chain combines TRBV6-1 with TRBJ1-1, with 7 nucleotides matching TRBD1. V was clipped by 4 bases and J by 1 base; unmatched bases: 15. From germline, CDR1 is MNHNS and CDR2 SASEGT. The length of the CDR3 is 18 residues.

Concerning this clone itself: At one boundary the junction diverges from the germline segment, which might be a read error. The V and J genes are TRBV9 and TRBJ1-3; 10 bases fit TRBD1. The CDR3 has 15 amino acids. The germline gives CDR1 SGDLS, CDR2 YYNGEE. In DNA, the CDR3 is TGTGCCAGCAGCGAGGGGACAGGGGATGGAAACGCCATATATTTT. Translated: CASSEGTGDGNAIYF.

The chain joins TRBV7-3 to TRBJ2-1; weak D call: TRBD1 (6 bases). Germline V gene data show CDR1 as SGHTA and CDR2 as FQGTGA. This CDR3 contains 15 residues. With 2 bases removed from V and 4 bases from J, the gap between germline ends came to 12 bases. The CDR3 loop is CASSLASGTYNEQFF. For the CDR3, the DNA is TGTGCCAGCAGCTTAGCGTCAGGGACATACAATGAGCAGTTCTTC. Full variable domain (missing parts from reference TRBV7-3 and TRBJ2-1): GAGVSQTPSNKVTEKGKYVELRCDPISGHTALYWYRQSLGQGPEFLIYFQGTGAADDSGLPNDRFFAVRPEGSVSTLKIQRTERGDSAVYLCASSLASGTYNEQFFGPGTRLTVL.

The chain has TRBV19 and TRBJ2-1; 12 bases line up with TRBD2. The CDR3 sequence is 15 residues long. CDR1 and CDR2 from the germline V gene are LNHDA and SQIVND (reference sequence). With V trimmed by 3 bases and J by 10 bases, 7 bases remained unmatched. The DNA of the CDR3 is TGTGCCAGTAGTATGAATCTAGCGGGAGGGACAGAGCAGTTCTTC. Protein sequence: CASSMNLAGGTEQFF. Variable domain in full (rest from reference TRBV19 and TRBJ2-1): DGGITQSPKYLFRKEGQNVTLSCEQNLNHDAMYWYRQDPGQGLRLIYYSQIVNDFQKGDIAEGYSVSREKKESFPLTVTSAQKNPTAFYLCASSMNLAGGTEQFFGPGTRLTVL.

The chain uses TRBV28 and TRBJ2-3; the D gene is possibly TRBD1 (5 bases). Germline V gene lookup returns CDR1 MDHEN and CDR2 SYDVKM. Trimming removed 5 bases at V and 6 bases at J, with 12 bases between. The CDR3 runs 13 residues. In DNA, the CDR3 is TGTGCCAGCAGTCCCAGGGTGGTTGATACGCAGTATTTT. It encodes CASSPRVVDTQYF.

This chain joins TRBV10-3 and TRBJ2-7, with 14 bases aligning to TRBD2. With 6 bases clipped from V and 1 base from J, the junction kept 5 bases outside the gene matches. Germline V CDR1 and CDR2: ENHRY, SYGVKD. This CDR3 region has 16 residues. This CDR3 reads CAIRPGLAGVSYEQYF. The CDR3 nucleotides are TGTGCCATCAGACCGGGACTAGCGGGAGTGTCCTACGAGCAGTACTTC.

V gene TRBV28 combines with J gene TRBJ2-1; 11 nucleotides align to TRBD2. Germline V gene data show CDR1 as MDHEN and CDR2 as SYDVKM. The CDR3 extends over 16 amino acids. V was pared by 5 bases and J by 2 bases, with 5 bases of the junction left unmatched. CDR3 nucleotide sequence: TGTGCCAGCAGTCCCTCGACTAGCGGGGCCTACAATGAGCAGTTCTTC. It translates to CASSPSTSGAYNEQFF.

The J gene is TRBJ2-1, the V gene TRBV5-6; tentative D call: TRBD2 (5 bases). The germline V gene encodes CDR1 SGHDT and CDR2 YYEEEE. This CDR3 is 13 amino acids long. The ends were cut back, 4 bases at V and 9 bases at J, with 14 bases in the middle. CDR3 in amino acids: CASSRRGWGEQFF. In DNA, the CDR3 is TGTGCCAGCAGCCGTCGGGGTTGGGGTGAGCAGTTCTTC. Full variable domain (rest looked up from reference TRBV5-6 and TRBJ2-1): DAGVTQSPTHLIKTRGQQVTLRCSPKSGHDTVSWYQQALGQGPQFIFQYYEEEERQRGNFPDRFSGHQFPNYSSELNVNALLLGDSALYLCASSRRGWGEQFFGPGTRLTVL.

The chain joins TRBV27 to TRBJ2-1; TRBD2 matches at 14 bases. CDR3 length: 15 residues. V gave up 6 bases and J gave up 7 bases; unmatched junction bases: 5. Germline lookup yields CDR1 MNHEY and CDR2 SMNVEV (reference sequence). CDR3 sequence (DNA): TGTGCCAGCAGCTCGGGACTAGCGGGAGCAAATGAGCAGTTCTTC. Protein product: CASSSGLAGANEQFF.

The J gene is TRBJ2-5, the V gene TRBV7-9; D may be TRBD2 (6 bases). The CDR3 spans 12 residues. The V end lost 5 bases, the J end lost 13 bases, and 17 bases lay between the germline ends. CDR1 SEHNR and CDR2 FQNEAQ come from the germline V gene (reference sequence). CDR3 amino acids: CASSPPGGEAYF. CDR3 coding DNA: TGTGCCAGCAGCCCCCCAGGAGGGGAGGCGTACTTC.

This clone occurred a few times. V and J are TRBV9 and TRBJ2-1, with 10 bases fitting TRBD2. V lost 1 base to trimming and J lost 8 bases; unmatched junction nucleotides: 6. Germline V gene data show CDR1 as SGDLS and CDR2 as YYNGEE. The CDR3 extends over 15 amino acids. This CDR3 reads CASSVLAGARDEQFF. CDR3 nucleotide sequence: TGTGCCAGCAGCGTACTAGCGGGAGCTCGGGATGAGCAGTTCTTC.

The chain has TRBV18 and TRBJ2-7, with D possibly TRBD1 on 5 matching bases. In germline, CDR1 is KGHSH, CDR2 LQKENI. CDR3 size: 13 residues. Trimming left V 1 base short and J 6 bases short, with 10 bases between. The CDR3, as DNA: TGTGCCAGCTCACCACTCTCGCAGGGCGAGCAGTACTTC. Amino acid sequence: CASSPLSQGEQYF.

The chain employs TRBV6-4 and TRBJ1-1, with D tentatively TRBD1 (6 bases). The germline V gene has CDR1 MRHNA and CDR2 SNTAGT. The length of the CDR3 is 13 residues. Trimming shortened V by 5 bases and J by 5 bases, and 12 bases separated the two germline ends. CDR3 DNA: TGTGCCAGCAGTTTTCAGGGGAAGACTGAAGCTTTCTTT. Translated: CASSFQGKTEAFF.

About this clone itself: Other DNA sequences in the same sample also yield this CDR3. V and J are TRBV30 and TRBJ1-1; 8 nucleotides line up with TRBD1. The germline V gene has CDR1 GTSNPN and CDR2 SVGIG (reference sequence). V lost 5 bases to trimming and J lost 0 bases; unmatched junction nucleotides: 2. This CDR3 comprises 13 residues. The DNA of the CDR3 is TGTGCCTGGGGACAGGGAATGAACACTGAAGCTTTCTTT. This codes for CAWGQGMNTEAFF.

The CDR3 DNA is TGTGCCATCAGCCCCCTTCCAGGGGGCGAAGAGAATGGCTACACCTTC. Amino acids: CAISPLPGGEENGYTF. The chain uses TRBV10-3 and TRBJ1-2; 8 bases fit TRBD1. This CDR3 comprises 16 residues. Germline V CDR1 and CDR2: ENHRY, SYGVKD. V lost 6 bases and J lost 6; bases outside the gene matches: 15.

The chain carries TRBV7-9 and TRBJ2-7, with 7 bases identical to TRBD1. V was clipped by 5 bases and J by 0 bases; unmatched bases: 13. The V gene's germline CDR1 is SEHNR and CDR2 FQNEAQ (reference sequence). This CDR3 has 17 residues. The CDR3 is CASSPSHGTASSYEQYF. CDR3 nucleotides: TGTGCCAGCAGCCCCTCTCACGGGACAGCGAGCTCCTACGAGCAGTACTTC.

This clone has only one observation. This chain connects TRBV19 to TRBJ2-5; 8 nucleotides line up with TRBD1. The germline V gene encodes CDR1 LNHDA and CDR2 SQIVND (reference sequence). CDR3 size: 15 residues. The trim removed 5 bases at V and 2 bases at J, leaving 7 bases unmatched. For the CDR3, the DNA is TGTGCCAGTAGTCCTCGGACAGGGCGGCAAGAGACCCAGTACTTC. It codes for CASSPRTGRQETQYF.

The CDR3 nucleotides are TGTGCCAGCTTACTAGCAAGCAATGAGCAGTTCTTC. It encodes CASLLASNEQFF. This chain joins TRBV2 and TRBJ2-1, with D perhaps matching TRBD2 (6 bases). The V and J ends lost 8 bases and 6 bases respectively, with 11 bases between them. CDR1 SNHLY and CDR2 FYNNEI come from the germline V gene. The CDR3 has 12 residues.

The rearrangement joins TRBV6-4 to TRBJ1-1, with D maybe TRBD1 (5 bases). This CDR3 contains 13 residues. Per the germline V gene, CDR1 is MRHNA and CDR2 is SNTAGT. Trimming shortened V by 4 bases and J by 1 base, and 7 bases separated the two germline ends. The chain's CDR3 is CASSATENTEAFF. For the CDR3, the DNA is TGTGCCAGCAGTGCGACAGAGAACACTGAAGCTTTCTTT.